Each of the 20 T cell receptor beta chains below was sequenced from the same sample in a study of siplizumab effects on memory and regulatory T cells. Only in-frame clones appear in the TCRdb table, and some are missing; sequencing was by immunoSEQ multiplex PCR. In the table there are 50,000 to 55,000 clones, about 93% of which are singletons. Sequencing was performed on CD8+ T cells sorted from blood. The receptors were sampled from a human donor in good health.

This clone has just one count. The rearrangement links TRBV27 to TRBJ2-7; D possibly corresponds to TRBD1 (7 bases). This CDR3 comprises 14 residues. With 5 bases removed from V and 6 bases from J, the gap between germline ends came to 17 bases. The germline gives CDR1 MNHEY, CDR2 SMNVEV (reference sequence). The CDR3 region is CASSKTGRIFEQYF. In nucleotides, the CDR3 is TGTGCCAGCAGTAAGACAGGGAGGATTTTCGAGCAGTACTTC.

The rearrangement links TRBV14 to TRBJ2-7; 7 bases align to TRBD2. V lost 8 bases and J lost 3; bases outside the gene matches: 7. The CDR3 covers 13 residues. Germline V CDR1 and CDR2: SGHDN, FVKESK. In DNA form, the CDR3 reads TGTGCCAGCCAACCGACGGGGGGCTACGAGCAGTACTTC. Amino acid sequence: CASQPTGGYEQYF.

The chain combines TRBV27 with TRBJ2-7; 7 positions agree with TRBD1. CDR3 size: 11 residues. Germline-derived CDR1 and CDR2 are MNHEY and SMNVEV (reference sequence). The V segment lost 8 bases and the J segment 2 bases; nucleotides outside the gene matches: 0. The CDR3 DNA reads as TGTGCCAGCGGGACAGCCTACGAGCAGTACTTC. Translation: CASGTAYEQYF.

The chain combines TRBV11-2 with TRBJ1-4; maybe TRBD1 (5 bases). The CDR3 runs to 16 residues. Germline V gives CDR1 SGHAT, CDR2 FQNNGV. V lost 5 bases and J 8 bases, leaving 21 bases between the germline ends. CDR3 region: CASSHTLGGAGEKLFF. The CDR3 DNA is TGTGCCAGCAGCCATACGTTGGGAGGGGCGGGAGAAAAACTGTTTTTT.

The rearrangement uses TRBV14 and TRBJ2-6, with 8 bases matching TRBD1. The CDR3 length is 23 residues. The V and J ends lost 1 base and 0 bases, in that order; junction bases with no gene match: 20. In germline, CDR1 is SGHDN, CDR2 FVKESK. CDR3: CASSQAFDRGRPIEYSGANVLTF. CDR3 nucleotide sequence: TGTGCCAGCAGCCAAGCCTTTGACAGGGGTCGTCCAATAGAATACTCTGGGGCCAACGTCCTGACTTTC.

This chain connects TRBV5-1 to TRBJ2-5; D is ambiguous. The CDR3 is made up of 13 amino acids. Trimming took off 1 base at V and 4 bases at J, with 8 bases between the two ends. Germline loops: CDR1 SGHRS, CDR2 YFSETQ. CDR3 residues: CASSLYARETQYF. CDR3 sequence (DNA): TGCGCCAGCAGCTTGTACGCCCGAGAGACCCAGTACTTC.

Note on this clone: Germline and junction disagree at one end, which may indicate a read error. The chain couples TRBV10-1 to TRBJ2-7; no reliable D call. This CDR3 has 15 amino acids. In germline, CDR1 is WNHNN, CDR2 SYGVQD (reference sequence). The CDR3 is CVSSEVGRRKNEQYF. The CDR3 DNA reads TGCGTCAGCAGTGAGGTAGGACGTCGTAAAAACGAGCAGTACTTC.

The chain links TRBV2 to TRBJ2-7; the D is unclear. V was shortened by 1 base and J by 2 bases, with 9 bases between the two germline ends. The CDR3 covers 14 residues. Germline CDR1 is SNHLY and CDR2 is FYNNEI. CDR3 nucleotide sequence: TGTGCCAGCAGTGAAGGTATAGGGCCCTACGAGCAGTACTTC. Its protein product is CASSEGIGPYEQYF.

V gene TRBV5-6 combines with J gene TRBJ2-3, with TRBD2 identical over 8 bases. V lost 1 base to trimming and J lost 8 bases; unmatched junction nucleotides: 6. The CDR3 sequence is 14 residues long. CDR1 is SGHDT and CDR2 is YYEEEE in the germline V gene. CDR3 residues: CASSLRGGLGTQYF. CDR3 in DNA: TGTGCCAGCAGCTTGCGGGGGGGCCTGGGTACGCAGTATTTT. Based on the CDR3 plus reference TRBV5-6 and TRBJ2-3, the full variable domain is DAGVTQSPTHLIKTRGQQVTLRCSPKSGHDTVSWYQQALGQGPQFIFQYYEEEERQRGNFPDRFSGHQFPNYSSELNVNALLLGDSALYLCASSLRGGLGTQYFGPGTRLTVL.

Only one count was recorded for this clone. V and J are TRBV6-6 and TRBJ1-3; D is uncertain. CDR3 size: 12 residues. The germline V and J ends were trimmed by 9 bases and 4 bases, with 10 bases remaining between them. The germline V gene has CDR1 MNHNY and CDR2 SVGAGI (reference sequence). The CDR3 DNA is TGTGCCAGTTCCCTCAAGGGAAACACCATATATTTT. This gives the protein CASSLKGNTIYF.

The rearrangement links TRBV27 to TRBJ2-1, with 11 bases aligning to TRBD2. J was trimmed by 6 bases and V by 6 bases; bases with no gene match: 7. Germline-derived CDR1 and CDR2 are MNHEY and SMNVEV (reference sequence). The CDR3 covers 15 residues. This CDR3 is CASSNPGLAGNEQFF. CDR3 sequence (DNA): TGTGCCAGCAGCAACCCCGGACTAGCGGGCAATGAGCAGTTCTTC.

The V gene is TRBV5-4, the J gene TRBJ2-2; the D gene is possibly TRBD2 (6 bases). The CDR3 contains 14 residues. Germline-derived CDR1 and CDR2 are SGHNT and YYREEE (reference sequence). The germline V and J ends were trimmed by 4 bases and 7 bases, with 14 bases remaining between them. The CDR3 sequence is CASSPRDFLGELFF. For the CDR3, the DNA is TGTGCCAGCAGCCCTCGGGACTTCCTCGGGGAGCTGTTTTTT.

This clone was seen just once. V gene TRBV7-9 combines with J gene TRBJ2-1; 9 bases map to TRBD2. The CDR3 covers 15 residues. Germline CDR1 SEHNR, CDR2 FQNEAQ (reference sequence). After removal of 2 bases from V and 7 bases from J, the junction contained 6 bases not matched to a gene. The CDR3 region has the DNA TGTGCCAGCAGCTTACCAAAGGGACTAGCTAATGAGCAGTTCTTC. Its translation: CASSLPKGLANEQFF.

The genes are TRBV6-4 and TRBJ2-1; D perhaps matches TRBD1 (6 bases). Germline values: CDR1 MRHNA, CDR2 SNTAGT. Trimming pared 1 base from V and 5 bases from J, leaving 12 bases between. The CDR3 contains 15 residues. The CDR3 region is CASSDLGQPHNEQFF. The CDR3 DNA reads as TGTGCCAGCAGTGACTTGGGACAACCTCACAATGAGCAGTTCTTC.

The chain is built from TRBV15 and TRBJ2-7; 11 bases map to TRBD2. The germline V gene encodes CDR1 LNHNV and CDR2 YYDKDF (reference sequence). The CDR3 length is 18 residues. V shed 5 bases, J shed 2 bases, and the junction held 14 bases outside the gene matches. CDR3 loop: CATSRSSTGLAAAYEQYF. The CDR3 nucleotides are TGTGCCACCAGCCGATCCTCGACGGGACTAGCGGCTGCCTACGAGCAGTACTTC.

V and J are TRBV7-8 and TRBJ2-7; D is perhaps TRBD2 (6 bases). The germline gives CDR1 SGHVS, CDR2 FQNEAQ. This CDR3 region has 14 residues. With 6 bases removed from V and 6 bases from J, the gap between germline ends came to 18 bases. The CDR3 DNA sequence: TGTGCCAGCAGTATAGCGTCGGGGGTGGTCGAGCAGTACTTC. It codes for CASSIASGVVEQYF.

This clone was observed a handful of times. J is TRBJ2-1 and V is TRBV12-5; 8 nucleotides align to TRBD2. The germline V gene has CDR1 LGHNT and CDR2 FRNRAP. V shed 5 bases, J shed 8 bases, and the junction held 5 bases outside the gene matches. This CDR3 contains 13 residues. The chain's CDR3 is CASGDGTRYEQFF. CDR3 DNA: TGTGCTAGTGGTGACGGGACTAGATATGAGCAGTTCTTC.

The chain links TRBV7-2 to TRBJ2-7, with D possibly being TRBD1 (5 bases). CDR1 is SGHTA and CDR2 is FQGNSA in the germline V gene. This CDR3 contains 10 residues. Trimming pared 8 bases from V and 4 bases from J, leaving 6 bases between. The chain's CDR3 is CASGHYEQYF. CDR3 bases: TGTGCCAGCGGACATTACGAGCAGTACTTC.

This rearrangement joins TRBV29-1 to TRBJ2-7, with D unresolved. Trimming cost V 3 bases and J 4 bases, with 13 bases left between them. The CDR3 has 13 amino acids. Germline V lookup: CDR1 SQVTM, CDR2 ANQGSEA. The CDR3 region is CSVESRQGYEQYF. The CDR3 DNA is TGCAGCGTTGAGTCTCGACAAGGGTACGAGCAGTACTTC.

This chain connects TRBV9 to TRBJ2-7; no definite D call. The CDR3 sequence is 12 residues long. Looked up from germline, CDR1 is SGDLS and CDR2 is YYNGEE. V lost 3 bases, J lost 6 bases, and 10 bases lay in between. As DNA, the CDR3 is TGTGCCAGCAGCGCCGGATCCGGCGAGCAGTACTTC. Its protein product is CASSAGSGEQYF.